The source of this T cell receptor beta chain is a study of blood T cell repertoires in COVID-19. Study context: Sources were T cells, B-cell-depleted T cells, or PBMCs; the material itself was cDNA or gDNA.

Patients from Seattle were sampled longitudinally, starting during active infection. This CDR3 comprises 16 residues. After removal of 4 bases from V and 3 bases from J, the junction contained 5 bases not matched to a gene. Germline V gene data show CDR1 as SGHDT and CDR2 as YYEEEE. Clones were read by immunoSEQ multiplex PCR, and TCRdb kept only the in-frame ones, dropping some. The sample consists of over 70,000 clones, roughly 88% of them appearing once. This receptor was identified in a man aged 18 to 29 with COVID-19, enrolled during active disease. The sequenced sample consisted of peripheral blood. The J gene is TRBJ2-2, the V gene TRBV5-6; TRBD1 aligns across 11 bases. The CDR3 reads CASSPGQGVDTGELFF. DNA of the CDR3: TGTGCCAGCAGCCCGGGACAGGGGGTGGACACCGGGGAGCTGTTTTTT.